This is a list of T cell receptor beta chains from one sample in a study of T-cell reconstitution after alpha-beta-depleted transplantation in children. Each CDR3 protein gets one entry after TCRdb re-called the PCR reads with MiXCR. The table records about 610,000 distinct CDR3 sequences, about 10% of them present only once. Sequenced material: PBMCs from the stem cell graft donor, taken from the stem cell graft. The receptors come from a human donor who donated a stem cell graft to a child with acute myeloid leukemia. Each CDR3 is given with its conserved first and last residue. The D gene is left open where the match is weak. Clone size is shown for a subset of rows, as once, few, many or a class of expanded clone.

J,size,D,V,DNA,CDR3
TRBJ2-1,-,TRBD2,TRBV9,TGTGCCAGCAGCGTGGGGGCGGGAGGAGGGTACAATGAGCAGTTCTTC,CASSVGAGGGYNEQFF
TRBJ1-3,many,-,TRBV11-2,TGTGCCAGCCATTTGCCAAGGGCTGGAAACACCATATATTTT,CASHLPRAGNTIYF
TRBJ2-1,once,TRBD2,TRBV4-3,TGCGCCAGCAGCCCGAAGAGCGGACTAGGAGATCACAATGAGCAGTTCTTC,CASSPKSGLGDHNEQFF
TRBJ1-2,few,-,TRBV4-2,TGTGCCAGCAGCCAAGAAAAGGGCCTGGGGTATGGCTACACCTTC,CASSQEKGLGYGYTF
TRBJ2-5,many,TRBD2,TRBV12-3/TRBV12-4,TGTGCCAGCAGTTTAGCGGGAGGGCCTTGGGAGACCCAGTACTTC,CASSLAGGPWETQYF
TRBJ2-7,-,TRBD2,TRBV20-1,TGCAGTGCTAGAGATTGGATAGCGGGAGTCGGCTTCGAGCAGTACTTC,CSARDWIAGVGFEQYF
TRBJ2-7,few,TRBD2,TRBV20-1,TGCAGTGCCGTCAGCGGGAGCACCTACGAGCAGTACTTC,CSAVSGSTYEQYF
TRBJ2-1,many,-,TRBV12-3/TRBV12-4,TGTGCCAGCAGGACGCAGGGGCCTTTTGAGCAGTTCTTC,CASRTQGPFEQFF
TRBJ2-3,few,-,TRBV20-1,TGCAGTGCTGTTAAACAGGGCACAGATACGCAGTATTTT,CSAVKQGTDTQYF
TRBJ2-5,few,-,TRBV7-9,TGTGCCAGCGGAGGACAGATGTTTAAAGAGACCCAGTACTTC,CASGGQMFKETQYF
TRBJ1-1,many,-,TRBV20-1,TGCAGTGCTAGAGACCCGGGCATTAGCGACACTGAAGCTTTCTTT,CSARDPGISDTEAFF
TRBJ2-2,few,-,TRBV2,TGTGCCAGCAGCCAACTTGGAACCACCGGGGAGCTGTTTTTT,CASSQLGTTGELFF
TRBJ1-6,many,-,TRBV7-9,TGTGCCAGCAGCTTAGTAGATGGCCCAAGCGGTTCACCCCTCCACTTT,CASSLVDGPSGSPLHF
TRBJ2-3,-,TRBD2,TRBV7-9,TGTGCCAGCAGCTTAGAGCGGGAGGAGGCAGATACGCAGTATTTT,CASSLEREEADTQYF
TRBJ1-4,-,-,TRBV7-8,TGTGCCAGCACCCTTGTGGGCGGCGGTAATGAAAAACTGTTTTTT,CASTLVGGGNEKLFF
TRBJ2-7,few,-,TRBV27,TGTGCCAGCAGTTTCCGTCCCCCCGGCGGACCGAGCTCCTACGAGCAGTACTTC,CASSFRPPGGPSSYEQYF
TRBJ2-7,few,TRBD1,TRBV5-1,TGCGCCAGCAGCGGAATTACAGGGGCCTCCCAGTACGAGCAGTACTTC,CASSGITGASQYEQYF
TRBJ2-7,-,-,TRBV14,TGTGCCAGCAGCCAACCGACAGAAGGGCGGGAGCAGTACTTC,CASSQPTEGREQYF
TRBJ2-1,-,-,TRBV5-1,TGCGCCAGCAGCTTGGAGTCCCGGATCTACAATGAGCAGTTCTTC,CASSLESRIYNEQFF
TRBJ1-3,few,-,TRBV11-2,TGTGCCAGCAGCTCCCGCCCGCGCGATGGAAGCTACTCTGGAAACACCATATATTTT,CASSSRPRDGSYSGNTIYF
TRBJ2-5,many,-,TRBV12-3/TRBV12-4,TGTGCCAGCAGTTTTAAGGTCGCGGCCGAGACCCAGTACTTC,CASSFKVAAETQYF
TRBJ2-3,few,-,TRBV18,TGTGCCAGCTCACCACCGGAACTACACACAGATACGCAGTATTTT,CASSPPELHTDTQYF
TRBJ2-2,-,-,TRBV24-1,TGTGCCACCAGTGATTTTGCGGAGAACACCGGGGAGCTGTTTTTT,CATSDFAENTGELFF
TRBJ2-7,-,-,TRBV7-8,TGTGCCAGCAGCTTAGAAGGTCGCGGGATCTCCTACGAGCAGTACTTC,CASSLEGRGISYEQYF
TRBJ2-1,-,-,TRBV29-1,TGCAGCGTCAAAATCGGGAATGAGCAGTTCTTC,CSVKIGNEQFF
TRBJ1-4,many,TRBD1,TRBV28,TGTGCCAGCAGTTCAAACCGGGACAGGGCTGAAAAACTGTTTTTT,CASSSNRDRAEKLFF
TRBJ2-1,-,-,TRBV12-3/TRBV12-4,TGTGCCAGCAGTCCTAGTACTAGCTTTGAGCAGTTCTTC,CASSPSTSFEQFF
TRBJ2-7,-,TRBD1,TRBV18,TGTGCCAGCTCAACCGGGACAGGGGGCTACGAGCAGTACTTC,CASSTGTGGYEQYF
TRBJ2-2,many,-,TRBV10-3,TGTGCCATCAGTACTAGTTCGTGGGAGCTGTTTTTT,CAISTSSWELFF
TRBJ1-5,many,-,TRBV29-1,TGCAGCGTTGCCACCGACAGTAGCAATCAGCCCCAGCATTTT,CSVATDSSNQPQHF
TRBJ1-2,-,-,TRBV27,TGTGCCAGCAGCCGATCGAGGGTCTATGGCTACACCTTC,CASSRSRVYGYTF
TRBJ2-7,-,-,TRBV18,TGTGCCAGCTCACCAGGGGGGGGCCGATACGAGCAGTACTTC,CASSPGGGRYEQYF
TRBJ2-7,-,TRBD1,TRBV20-1,TGCAGCCTAGGGACAGGGGGCATCTTGAGAGAGCAGTACTTC,CSLGTGGILREQYF
TRBJ1-1,-,-,TRBV12-3/TRBV12-4,TGTGCCAGCAGTTTTGGCTTTGAAGCTTTCTTT,CASSFGFEAFF
TRBJ2-1,many,-,TRBV29-1,TGCAGCGTTGAAGGACAGGCAGAGGGAAGTGAGCAGTTCTTC,CSVEGQAEGSEQFF
TRBJ1-6,many,-,TRBV5-6,TGTGCCAGCAGCCCGGTTCGGGGGGCCTTCGGTAATTCACCCCTCCACTTT,CASSPVRGAFGNSPLHF
TRBJ1-5,few,TRBD1,TRBV11-2,TGTGCCAGCAGTTTAGGACAGGACACGTCCCATCAGCCCCAGCATTTT,CASSLGQDTSHQPQHF
TRBJ1-4,-,-,TRBV20-1,TGCAGCGGCGTGGTTGGGAATGAAAAACTGTTTTTT,CSGVVGNEKLFF
TRBJ1-5,once,-,TRBV11-1,TGTGCCAGCAGCTTAATGCAGCCAGGGCATAGCAATCAGCCCCAGCATTTT,CASSLMQPGHSNQPQHF
TRBJ1-1,many,-,TRBV12-3/TRBV12-4,TGTGCCAGCACCCGAGGGGCGGGGGTCACTGAAGCTTTCTTT,CASTRGAGVTEAFF
TRBJ2-7,many,-,TRBV20-1,TGCAGTGCTAGGTCAGGGGCCGTCTACGAGCAGTACTTC,CSARSGAVYEQYF
TRBJ2-5,-,TRBD2,TRBV6-5,TGTGCCAGCAGTTCCTCCGGGACTAGCGGGAGAGCCAAGACCCAGTACTTC,CASSSSGTSGRAKTQYF
TRBJ1-1,-,TRBD1,TRBV11-2,TGTGCCAGCAGCTCCCAAGTCGACAGGGCAGGGGCTTTCTTT,CASSSQVDRAGAFF
TRBJ1-2,few,-,TRBV20-1,TGCAGTGCTAGAGATTGGGAGGCAGGAACGAGCGGCTACACCTTC,CSARDWEAGTSGYTF
TRBJ2-7,few,TRBD2,TRBV27,TGTGCCAGCAGCCGACTAGCGGGATCCTGGGAGCAGTACTTC,CASSRLAGSWEQYF
TRBJ2-7,many,-,TRBV20-1,TGCAGTGTTGCGAGGGGGGGCCTTACCTACGAGCAGTACTTC,CSVARGGLTYEQYF
TRBJ2-6,-,-,TRBV5-1,TGCGCCAGCAGCTATGCAGGGTCGGCTGGGGCCAACGTCCTGACTTTC,CASSYAGSAGANVLTF
TRBJ2-7,few,-,TRBV7-8,TGTGCCAGCAGCTTTTCACAGGGTGACGAGCAGTACTTC,CASSFSQGDEQYF
TRBJ2-5,few,-,TRBV20-1,TGCAGTGCTAGTGGATACCAAGAGACCCAGTACTTC,CSASGYQETQYF
TRBJ1-2,few,-,TRBV5-6,TGTGCCAGCAGCTTGGCTGGCAGGGGAGGATCCTATGGCTACACCTTC,CASSLAGRGGSYGYTF
TRBJ2-1,few,TRBD2,TRBV5-1,TGCGCCAGCAGCATCGGACTAGCGGGAGGGATCGATGAGCAGTTCTTC,CASSIGLAGGIDEQFF
TRBJ2-3,few,-,TRBV20-1,TGCAGTGCTAGAGCTGAGAAAGCGGCAGATACGCAGTATTTT,CSARAEKAADTQYF
TRBJ2-3,few,TRBD2,TRBV2,TGTGCCAGCAGACACGGACTAGCGGGAGTGAGTCGCACAGATACGCAGTATTTT,CASRHGLAGVSRTDTQYF
TRBJ2-3,many,-,TRBV6-5,TGTGCCAGCAGTTACTCCCGAAACTTAGATACGCAGTATTTT,CASSYSRNLDTQYF
TRBJ2-2,-,-,TRBV10-3,TGTGCCATCAGTGTTGAACAGGGCACCGGGGAGCTGTTTTTT,CAISVEQGTGELFF
TRBJ2-7,few,TRBD1,TRBV9,TGTGCCAGCAGCGTAGAGAGGGGCGGGACAGGGAGTTTGGGCGAGCAGTACTTC,CASSVERGGTGSLGEQYF
TRBJ1-2,many,-,TRBV29-1,TGCAGCGGCCTAACAGGGAACTATGGCTACACCTTC,CSGLTGNYGYTF
TRBJ1-1,many,-,TRBV7-3,TGTGCCAGCAGCTTAATGGGTCAGGGAATGAACACTGAAGCTTTCTTT,CASSLMGQGMNTEAFF